Below, one T cell receptor beta chain is given with its context. Trimming cost V 2 bases and J 4 bases, with 9 bases left between them. The CDR3 sequence is 14 residues long. Germline lookup yields CDR1 MNHEY and CDR2 SMNVEV (reference sequence). These data originate in a study of blood T cell repertoires in COVID-19. Whole-study context: Material from acute and convalescent COVID-19 was sourced from the United States, Italy and Spain. The cDNA or gDNA used as material had been derived from T cells, B-cell-depleted T cells, or PBMCs.

Original data processing: Reference gene primer amplification in the assay estimated nucleated cell counts. TCRdb's table, derived via immunoSEQ multiplex PCR, lists solely in-frame clones and lacks some. V and J calls and clone size are those listed in that table; D and trimming were worked out from the DNA. Of 250,000 to 350,000 clones in the sample, 80% to 90% were seen once. This chain connects TRBV27 to TRBJ1-5; D call uncertain. This clonotype was obtained from a woman aged 50 to 60 with COVID-19, enrolled during active disease. The material sequenced was peripheral blood. CDR3 protein: CASSLNPGNQPQHF. CDR3 bases: TGTGCCAGCAGTTTAAACCCGGGGAATCAGCCCCAGCATTTT.